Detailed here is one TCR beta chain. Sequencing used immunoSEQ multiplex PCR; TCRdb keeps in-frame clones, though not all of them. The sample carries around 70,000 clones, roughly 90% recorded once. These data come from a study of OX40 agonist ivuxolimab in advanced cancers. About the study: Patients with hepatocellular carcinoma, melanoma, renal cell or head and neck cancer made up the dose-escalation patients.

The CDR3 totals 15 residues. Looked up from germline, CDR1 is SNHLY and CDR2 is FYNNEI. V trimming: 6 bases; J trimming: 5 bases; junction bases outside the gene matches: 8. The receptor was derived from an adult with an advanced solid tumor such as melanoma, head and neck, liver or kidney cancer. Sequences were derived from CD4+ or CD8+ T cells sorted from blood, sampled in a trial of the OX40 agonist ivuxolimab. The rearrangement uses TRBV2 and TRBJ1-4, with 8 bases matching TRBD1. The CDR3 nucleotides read TGTGCCAGCAGATACTCCGGGACAGGAAATGAAAAACTGTTTTTT. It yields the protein CASRYSGTGNEKLFF.